The 13 T cell receptor beta chains presented below share a single source sample, sequenced in a study of blood T cell repertoires in COVID-19. The data were produced by immunoSEQ multiplex PCR, yet TCRdb's version contains in-frame clones alone and is incomplete. The top ten clones hold about 26% of a sample with about 200,000 clones, 86% of them seen once. The sequenced sample was PBMCs or T cells enriched from blood (not recorded which). The receptors were gathered from a woman in her thirties or forties in a cohort exposed to, infected with or recovered from COVID-19 (not recorded which).

This clone was observed a single time. The chain links TRBV4-3 to TRBJ2-1, with D unresolved. Germline lookup yields CDR1 LGHNA and CDR2 YSLEER. Trimming shortened V by 0 bases and J by 7 bases, and 13 bases separated the two germline ends. There are 15 residues in the CDR3. The CDR3 sequence: CASSQEGFSLNEQFF. The CDR3 DNA sequence: TGCGCCAGCAGCCAAGAGGGCTTCTCGTTAAATGAGCAGTTCTTC.

The gene calls are TRBV7-2 and TRBJ1-1; 8 nucleotides line up with TRBD1. V dropped 6 bases and J dropped 6; count of bases not matched to a gene: 15. The germline V gene encodes CDR1 SGHTA and CDR2 FQGNSA. The CDR3 length is 16 residues. CDR3 DNA sequence: TGTGCCAGCAGAATACAGGGGGGAGGGGTTTCCTCTGAAGCTTTCTTT. It yields the protein CASRIQGGGVSSEAFF.

This clone was picked up one time. The chain couples TRBV5-4 to TRBJ1-4, with D unresolved. V was cut by 2 bases and J by 3 bases, with 8 bases left in between. The CDR3 has 14 residues. The V gene's germline CDR1 is SGHNT and CDR2 YYREEE (reference sequence). CDR3 nucleotide sequence: TGTGCCAGCAGCTTAGATACGGCTAATGAAAAACTGTTTTTT. Translation: CASSLDTANEKLFF. The complete variable domain, with remaining parts taken from reference TRBV5-4 and TRBJ1-4, reads ETGVTQSPTHLIKTRGQQVTLRCSSQSGHNTVSWYQQALGQGPQFIFQYYREEENGRGNFPPRFSGLQFPNYSSELNVNALELDDSALYLCASSLDTANEKLFFGSGTQLSVL.

The rearrangement links TRBV19 to TRBJ1-5, with D perhaps TRBD1 (5 bases). V shed 6 bases and J shed 0 bases, with 12 bases lying between them. The CDR3 contains 15 residues. Germline V gene data show CDR1 as LNHDA and CDR2 as SQIVND (reference sequence). This CDR3 is CASRTWGDSNQPQHF. The CDR3 DNA reads TGTGCCAGTAGAACCTGGGGGGATAGCAATCAGCCCCAGCATTTT.

The chain has TRBV19 and TRBJ2-3; TRBD2 matches at 8 bases. The CDR3 extends over 15 amino acids. From germline, CDR1 is LNHDA and CDR2 SQIVND (reference sequence). Unmatched junction bases numbered 4, after V lost 3 bases and J lost 2 bases. CDR3 sequence reads: CASSMASGSTDTQYF. The CDR3, as DNA: TGTGCCAGTAGTATGGCTAGCGGGTCCACAGATACGCAGTATTTT.

The rearrangement uses TRBV11-2 and TRBJ2-1; D perhaps matches TRBD1 (6 bases). Germline-derived CDR1 and CDR2 are SGHAT and FQNNGV. V shed 1 base and J shed 5 bases, with 15 bases lying between them. This CDR3 has 16 residues. The CDR3 loop is CASSLVGTRPNNEQFF. In nucleotides, the CDR3 is TGTGCCAGCAGCTTAGTTGGGACACGGCCTAACAATGAGCAGTTCTTC.

The sample holds a few counts of this clone. The J gene is TRBJ1-5, the V gene TRBV28, with 7 nucleotides matching TRBD1. The ends lost 6 bases at V and 0 bases at J; junction bases unmatched: 20. CDR3 length: 20 residues. Germline CDR1 and CDR2: MDHEN and SYDVKM. As DNA, the CDR3 is TGTGCCAGCAGCCTATTTCAGGGGACCACAGGGGCTATTAGCAATCAGCCCCAGCATTTT. Its translation: CASSLFQGTTGAISNQPQHF.

The chain has TRBV7-9 and TRBJ2-7, with D unclear. CDR3 length equals 12 residues. V was cut by 4 bases and J by 6 bases, with 10 bases left in between. CDR1 and CDR2 (germline): SEHNR, FQNEAQ (reference sequence). The CDR3 bases are TGTGCCAGCAGCTCGTCGACGGGCGAGCAGTACTTC. Amino acids: CASSSSTGEQYF.

The CDR3 here is CASSYSDLAVYF. In DNA, the CDR3 is TGTGCCAGCAGTTATAGCGACCTCGCCGTGTACTTC. V gene TRBV6-2 or TRBV6-3 combines with J gene TRBJ2-4, with D possibly matching TRBD2 (5 bases). The CDR3 extends over 12 amino acids. V was pared by 3 bases and J by 15 bases, with 15 bases between. Germline V CDR1 and CDR2: MNHEY, SVGEGT.

Here the CDR3 reads CASSFGPDTQYF. CDR3 in DNA: TGCGCCAGCAGCTTTGGCCCAGATACGCAGTATTTT. The rearrangement links TRBV5-1 to TRBJ2-3; D uncertain. Germline lookup yields CDR1 SGHRS and CDR2 YFSETQ. The ends were cut back, 2 bases at V and 4 bases at J, with 5 bases in the middle. The CDR3 is 12 amino acids.

The chain employs TRBV6-5 and TRBJ2-1; TRBD1 matches at 9 bases. The germline CDR1 and CDR2 sequences are MNHEY and SVGAGI. V gave up 2 bases and J gave up 3 bases; unmatched junction bases: 5. The CDR3 totals 16 residues. The CDR3 DNA is TGTGCCAGCAGTTACGAACAGGGGGCCGTCTACAATGAGCAGTTCTTC. It yields the protein CASSYEQGAVYNEQFF.

The chain employs TRBV13 and TRBJ2-5, with 7 nucleotides matching TRBD1. The CDR3 is made up of 17 amino acids. V shed 5 bases and J 2 bases; nucleotides not matched to a gene: 14. Germline CDR1 reads PRHDT; CDR2 reads FYEKMQ (reference sequence). CDR3 DNA sequence: TGTGCCAGCAGCCAAGCGAGGGGGCGCTGGGGGCAAGAGACCCAGTACTTC. It yields the protein CASSQARGRWGQETQYF.

This chain links TRBV5-1 with TRBJ2-1; TRBD2 is a possible D gene (6 bases). The CDR3 extends over 15 amino acids. The V end was cut by 3 bases, the J end by 8 bases, with 18 bases between. The germline V gene encodes CDR1 SGHRS and CDR2 YFSETQ. The CDR3: CASSWEVGGSDEQFF. As DNA, the CDR3 is TGCGCCAGCAGCTGGGAGGTAGGAGGTAGCGATGAGCAGTTCTTC.